The 12 T cell receptor beta chains below come from one sample, sequenced in a study of blood T cells in healthy people across ages. Using a J-beta primer mix together with a sample-barcoded 5' primer, a second PCR was run for about 6 to 11 cycles. From the 5' RACE reads, TCRdb called clonotypes with MiXCR, one entry per CDR3 protein. The sample has 1.5 million to 2 million distinct CDR3 sequences, 35% to 50% seen once; the top ten hold about 23%. Sequencing was performed on blood. These receptors came from a human donor in good health.

J is TRBJ1-2 and V is TRBV9; possibly TRBD1 for D (6 bases). From germline, CDR1 is SGDLS and CDR2 YYNGEE. Trimming pared 3 bases from V and 6 bases from J, leaving 12 bases between. The length of the CDR3 is 13 residues. The CDR3, as DNA: TGTGCCAGCAGCGCCCGACAGGTCCATGGCTACACCTTC. This sequence encodes CASSARQVHGYTF.

This chain connects TRBV29-1 to TRBJ1-1, with unresolved D. From germline, CDR1 is SQVTM and CDR2 ANQGSEA. V was cut by 2 bases and J by 1 base, with 8 bases left in between. The CDR3 totals 13 residues. For the CDR3, the DNA is TGCAGCGTTGAACTTCCAGGGAACACTGAAGCTTTCTTT. Amino acids: CSVELPGNTEAFF.

This clonotype was detected only a few times. The chain joins TRBV20-1 to TRBJ1-2; D is unresolved. The CDR3 totals 11 residues. Germline V lookup: CDR1 DFQATT, CDR2 SNEGSKA (reference sequence). V lost 5 bases, J lost 4 bases, and 8 bases lay in between. The CDR3 bases are TGCAGTGCTCTCGAGTCCTATGGCTACACCTTC. Protein product: CSALESYGYTF.

The gene calls are TRBV12-5 and TRBJ1-2, with D tentatively TRBD1 (5 bases). The V end lost 3 bases, the J end lost 6 bases, and 11 bases lay between the germline ends. CDR1 is LGHNT, CDR2 FRNRAP, per germline. This CDR3 is 13 amino acids long. The CDR3 region is CASGFLTRDGYTF. The CDR3 DNA is TGTGCTAGTGGTTTTCTCACCAGGGATGGCTACACCTTC.

A few counts support this clonotype. The chain links TRBV20-1 to TRBJ2-6, with no clear D. CDR1 is DFQATT and CDR2 is SNEGSKA in the germline V gene (reference sequence). With 0 bases removed from V and 1 base from J, the gap between germline ends came to 13 bases. This CDR3 spans 17 amino acids. CDR3 sequence: CSAREVLASSGANVLTF. CDR3 nucleotides: TGCAGTGCTAGAGAGGTCCTGGCGTCGTCTGGGGCCAACGTCCTGACTTTC.

The chain employs TRBV4-1 and TRBJ2-5; D gene uncertain. There are 14 residues in the CDR3. Trimming removed 1 base at V and 5 bases at J, with 11 bases between. Germline loops: CDR1 MGHRA, CDR2 YSYEKL. In DNA form, the CDR3 reads TGCGCCAGCAGCCAAGGCCCAGTCAGGGAGACCCAGTACTTC. Translating gives CASSQGPVRETQYF.

The chain links TRBV20-1 to TRBJ2-4, with D possibly being TRBD1 (7 bases). The J call may be wrong; the DNA end is better matched by TRBJ2-7. The V gene's germline CDR1 is DFQATT and CDR2 SNEGSKA (reference sequence). The CDR3 is made up of 12 amino acids. The CDR3 sequence is CSGLEGALEQYF. The DNA of the CDR3 is TGCAGTGGCCTGGAGGGGGCACTCGAGCAGTACTTC.

This clonotype was seen more than once but under ten times. J is TRBJ2-5 and V is TRBV4-3; D is perhaps TRBD2 (7 bases). Germline V CDR1 and CDR2: LGHNA, YSLEER. V was pared by 0 bases and J by 4 bases, with 18 bases between. The CDR3 extends over 17 amino acids. Written as DNA, the CDR3 is TGCGCCAGCAGCCAAGAGGGAGGGACAAGGCCTCTAGAGACCCAGTACTTC. Translated: CASSQEGGTRPLETQYF.

A few counts support this clonotype. The chain carries TRBV11-2 and TRBJ2-2; D is unclear. Trimming removed 5 bases from V and 4 bases from J, with 8 bases in between. The CDR3 runs 13 residues. CDR1 and CDR2 from the germline V gene are SGHAT and FQNNGV. The CDR3 protein is CASSGRSTGELFF. In nucleotides, the CDR3 is TGTGCCAGCAGCGGCCGTAGCACCGGGGAGCTGTTTTTT. The full variable domain, completed using reference TRBV11-2 and TRBJ2-2, is EAGVAQSPRYKIIEKRQSVAFWCNPISGHATLYWYQQILGQGPKLLIQFQNNGVVDDSQLPKDRFSAERLKGVDSTLKIQPAKLEDSAVYLCASSGRSTGELFFGEGSRLTVL.

Written as DNA, the CDR3 is TGTGCCAGCAGTTTACGGACAGGGACGACCAACTATGGCTACACCTTC. It specifies CASSLRTGTTNYGYTF. The gene calls are TRBV12-3 or TRBV12-4 and TRBJ1-2; 8 nucleotides agree with TRBD1. This CDR3 comprises 16 residues. The V gene end was trimmed by 2 bases and the J gene end by 2 bases; junction bases not matched to a gene: 7.

This clonotype turned up a few times. One junction end disagrees with the germline gene, perhaps due to a read error. The chain combines TRBV20-1 with TRBJ1-2; 8 bases line up with TRBD1. This CDR3 has 17 amino acids. Germline V gene sequence: CDR1 DFQATT, CDR2 SNEGSKA (reference sequence). The CDR3 protein is CSVRLKDGTGFSRGYTF. CDR3 bases: TGCAGTGTTAGACTCAAAGATGGGACAGGATTTTCTAGAGGCTACACCTTC.

This clonotype occurred a few times. The chain uses TRBV3-1 and TRBJ2-3; D uncertain. V lost 2 bases, J lost 3 bases, and 9 bases lay in between. Germline V gene data show CDR1 as LGHDT and CDR2 as YNNKEL (reference sequence). The CDR3 spans 14 residues. The DNA for the CDR3 is TGTGCCAGCAGCCAATCATGGGGTACAGATACGCAGTATTTT. Translation gives CASSQSWGTDTQYF.